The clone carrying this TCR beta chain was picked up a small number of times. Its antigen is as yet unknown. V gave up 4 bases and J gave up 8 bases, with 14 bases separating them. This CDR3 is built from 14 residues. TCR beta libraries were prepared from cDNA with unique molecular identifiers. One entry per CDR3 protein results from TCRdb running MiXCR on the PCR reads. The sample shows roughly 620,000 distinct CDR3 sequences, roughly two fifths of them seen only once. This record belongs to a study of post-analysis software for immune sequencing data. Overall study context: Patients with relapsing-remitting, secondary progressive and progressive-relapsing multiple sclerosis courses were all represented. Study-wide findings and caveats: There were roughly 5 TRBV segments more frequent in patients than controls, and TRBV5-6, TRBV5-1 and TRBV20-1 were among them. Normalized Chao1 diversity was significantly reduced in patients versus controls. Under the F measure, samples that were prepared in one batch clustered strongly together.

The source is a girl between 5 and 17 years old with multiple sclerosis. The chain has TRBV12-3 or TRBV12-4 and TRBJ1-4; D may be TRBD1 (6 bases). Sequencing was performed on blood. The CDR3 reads CASSSSGGGEKLFF. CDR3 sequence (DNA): TGTGCCAGCAGTTCGTCGGGAGGGGGGGAAAAACTGTTTTTT.